This record covers a single TCR beta chain. Its target is unknown. The source of the sample is a study of CD8 T cells in ankylosing spondylitis. Study-wide findings and caveats: Matched ankylosing spondylitis synovial fluid reportedly showed significant enrichment of disease-linked clones. Relatively scarce in peripheral blood, disease-linked clones were CD8+. Ankylosing spondylitis blood seemed to carry a telltale TCR beta motif made of under 10 highly homologous variants. Before this, some motif variants had been reported in reactive arthritis synovial fluid and blood.

Generation of TCR beta libraries employed quantitative 5'-RACE incorporating molecular barcodes. TCRdb re-called the 5' RACE reads through MiXCR, storing one row per CDR3 protein. The profile shows about 800,000 distinct CDR3 sequences, roughly 10% of them singletons. This TCR came from a male donor with ankylosing spondylitis. Sequencing input: blood, either unsorted or a sorted T cell fraction (not recorded which).

CDR3 loop: CASSYSVRGGQPQHF. In DNA form, the CDR3 reads TGTGCCAGCAGTTACTCGGTCCGGGGAGGACAGCCCCAGCATTTT. V is TRBV6-2 or TRBV6-3 and J is TRBJ1-5; D is ambiguous. The ends were cut back, 0 bases at V and 7 bases at J, with 13 bases in the middle. This CDR3 has 15 residues. CDR1 MNHEY and CDR2 SVGEGT come from the germline V gene.